The subject of this entry is one TCR beta chain. The sample belongs to a study of T cell responses to AZD1222 COVID-19 vaccine. Sequencing was performed with immunoSEQ multiplex PCR; in TCRdb, only in-frame clones are kept and a portion is missing. The data contain fewer than 140,000 clones, 90% of them singletons. CDR1 and CDR2 (germline): SGHTA, FQGNSA. V dropped 6 bases and J dropped 5 bases, with 7 bases sitting between them. The CDR3 runs 11 residues. Material: peripheral blood, obtained on day 0 of AZD1222 vaccination. The V gene is TRBV7-2, the J gene TRBJ1-2; D remains unclear. This TCR was sampled from an adult in good health. In DNA, the CDR3 is TGTGCCAGCAGAGCCGAATATGGCTACACCTTC. It translates to CASRAEYGYTF.